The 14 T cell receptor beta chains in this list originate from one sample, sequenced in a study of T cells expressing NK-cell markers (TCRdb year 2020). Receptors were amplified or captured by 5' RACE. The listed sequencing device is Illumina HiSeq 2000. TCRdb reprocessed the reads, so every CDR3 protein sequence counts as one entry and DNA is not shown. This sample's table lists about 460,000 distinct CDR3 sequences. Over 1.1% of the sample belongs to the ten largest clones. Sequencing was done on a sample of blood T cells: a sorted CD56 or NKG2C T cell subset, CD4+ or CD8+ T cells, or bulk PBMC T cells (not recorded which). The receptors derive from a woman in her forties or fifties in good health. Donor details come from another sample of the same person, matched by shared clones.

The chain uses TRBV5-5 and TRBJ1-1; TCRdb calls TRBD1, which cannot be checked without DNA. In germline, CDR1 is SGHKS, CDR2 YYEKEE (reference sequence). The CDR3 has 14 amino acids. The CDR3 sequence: CASSQWGGPTEAFF.

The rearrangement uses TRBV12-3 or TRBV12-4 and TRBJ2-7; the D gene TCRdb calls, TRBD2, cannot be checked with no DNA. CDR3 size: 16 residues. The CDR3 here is CASRLHGTLASAEQYF.

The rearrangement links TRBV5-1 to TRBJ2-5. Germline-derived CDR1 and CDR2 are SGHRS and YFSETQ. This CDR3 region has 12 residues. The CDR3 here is CASSLLEETQYF.

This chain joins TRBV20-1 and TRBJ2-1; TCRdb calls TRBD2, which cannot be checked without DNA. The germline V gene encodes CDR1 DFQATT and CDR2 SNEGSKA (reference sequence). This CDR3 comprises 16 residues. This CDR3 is CSARDGGTRPNNEQFF.

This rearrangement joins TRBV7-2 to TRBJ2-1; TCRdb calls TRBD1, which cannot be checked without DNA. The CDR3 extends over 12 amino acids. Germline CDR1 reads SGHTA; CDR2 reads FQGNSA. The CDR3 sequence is CASSPQGPEQFF.

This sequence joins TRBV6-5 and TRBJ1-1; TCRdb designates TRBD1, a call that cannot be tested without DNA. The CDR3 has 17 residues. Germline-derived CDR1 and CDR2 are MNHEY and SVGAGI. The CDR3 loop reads CASRLGTGGARATEAFF.

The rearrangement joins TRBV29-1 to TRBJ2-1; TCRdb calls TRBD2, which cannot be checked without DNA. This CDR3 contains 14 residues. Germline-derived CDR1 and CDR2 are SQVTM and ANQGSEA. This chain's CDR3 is CSARAGLATNEQFF.

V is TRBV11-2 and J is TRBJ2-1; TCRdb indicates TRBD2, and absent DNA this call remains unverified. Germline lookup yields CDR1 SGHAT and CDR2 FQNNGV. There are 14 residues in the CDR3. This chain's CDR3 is CASRGLRLSHEQFF.

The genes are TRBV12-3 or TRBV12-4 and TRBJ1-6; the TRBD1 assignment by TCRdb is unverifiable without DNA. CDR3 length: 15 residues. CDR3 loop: CASSLGQLNNSPLHF.

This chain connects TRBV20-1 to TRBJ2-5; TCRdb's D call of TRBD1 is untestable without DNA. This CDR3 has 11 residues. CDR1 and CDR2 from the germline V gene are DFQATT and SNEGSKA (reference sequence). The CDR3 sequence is CSAGRGMTQYF.

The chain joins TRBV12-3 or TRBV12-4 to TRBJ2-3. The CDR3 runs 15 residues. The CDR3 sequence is CASSFTGISTDTQYF.

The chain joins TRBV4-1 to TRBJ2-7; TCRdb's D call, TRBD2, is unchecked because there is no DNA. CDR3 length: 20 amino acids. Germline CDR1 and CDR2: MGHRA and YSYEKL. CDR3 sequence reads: CASSAFSIPGTSGRYYEQYF.

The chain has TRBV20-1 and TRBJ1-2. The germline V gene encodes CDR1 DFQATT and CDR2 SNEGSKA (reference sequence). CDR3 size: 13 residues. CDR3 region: CSASGTSSYGYTF.

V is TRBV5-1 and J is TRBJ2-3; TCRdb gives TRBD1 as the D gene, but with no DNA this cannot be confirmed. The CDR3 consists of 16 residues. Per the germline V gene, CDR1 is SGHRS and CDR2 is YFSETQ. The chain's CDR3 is CASSPGLGQGSHTQYF.